This T cell receptor beta chain was obtained from a study of Graves' ophthalmopathy and Graves' hyperthyroidism. V lost 6 bases to trimming and J lost 3 bases, with 14 bases between them. Germline V gene lookup returns CDR1 MNHEY and CDR2 SMNVEV (reference sequence). CDR3 size: 14 residues. This clonotype has a count of ten or more. The study amplified TCR beta CDR3 regions using RNA transcripts. Following a first-round RT-PCR that used HTBI primers, a second-round multiplex PCR was carried out. In TCRdb, the multiplex PCR reads were re-called with MiXCR into one record per CDR3 protein. The table lists 150,000 or so distinct CDR3 sequences, approximately 38% of them singletons.

This chain connects TRBV27 to TRBJ2-5; D perhaps matches TRBD2 (6 bases). Specimen: peripheral blood. This TCR derives from a woman between 35 and 50 years old with Graves' ophthalmopathy. CDR3 nucleotide sequence: TGTGCCAGCAGCCCTGAGAGGGAGGAAGAGACCCAGTACTTC. As protein: CASSPEREEETQYF.